This T cell receptor (beta chain) was identified in a study of shared clonotypes between healthy human individuals. General study points: The study drew on few donors, limiting represented genetic and exposure-history diversity.

The protocol was immunoSEQ multiplex PCR, while the TCRdb copy is restricted to in-frame clones and leaves out a portion. The sample consists of approximately 1.5 million clones, around 98% of them appearing once. Note on this clone: Its antigen is unidentified.

CDR1 LNHDA and CDR2 SQIVND come from the germline V gene (reference sequence). V was trimmed by 4 bases and J by 9 bases, leaving 13 bases between them. The CDR3 loop spans 13 amino acids. This receptor was obtained from a man aged 25-45 years in good health. What was sequenced was naive CD4+ T cells sorted from blood. The subset: CD45RA+ positively selected. This chain joins TRBV19 and TRBJ1-5; weak D call: TRBD1 (5 bases). The DNA for the CDR3 is TGTGCCAGTAGTACATGGGGGAATGGGCCCCAGCATTTT. It translates to CASSTWGNGPQHF.